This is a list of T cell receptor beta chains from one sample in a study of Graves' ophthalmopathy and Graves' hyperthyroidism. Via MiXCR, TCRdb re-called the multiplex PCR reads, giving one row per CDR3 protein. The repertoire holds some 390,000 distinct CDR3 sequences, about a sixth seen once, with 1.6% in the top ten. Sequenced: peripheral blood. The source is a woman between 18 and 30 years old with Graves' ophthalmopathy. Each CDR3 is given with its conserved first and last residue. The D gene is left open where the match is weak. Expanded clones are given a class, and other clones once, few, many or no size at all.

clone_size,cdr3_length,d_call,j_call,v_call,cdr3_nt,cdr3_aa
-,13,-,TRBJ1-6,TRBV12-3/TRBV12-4,TGTGCCAGCAGTTCGGGACGGGATTCACCCCTCCACTTT,CASSSGRDSPLHF
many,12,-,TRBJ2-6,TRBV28,TGTGCCAGCACCCGCAAGGCCAACGTCCTGACTTTC,CASTRKANVLTF
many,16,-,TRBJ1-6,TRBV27,TGTGCCAGCAGTTTTCGGGAACACAGGCGGGGTTCACCCCTCCACTTT,CASSFREHRRGSPLHF
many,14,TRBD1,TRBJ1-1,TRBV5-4,TGTGCCAGCAGCGTGGACAGGATTTCTGCTGAAGCTTTCTTT,CASSVDRISAEAFF
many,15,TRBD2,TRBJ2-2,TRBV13,TGTGCCAGCAGCATTAGCGGGAGGGCCGTAGGGGAGCTGTTTTTT,CASSISGRAVGELFF
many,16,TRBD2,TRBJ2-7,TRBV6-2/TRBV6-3,TGTGCCAGCAGTTACTCTCTGGCGGGAGGGCACTACGAGCAGTACTTC,CASSYSLAGGHYEQYF
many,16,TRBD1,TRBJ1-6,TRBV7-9,TGTGCCAGCAGTAATACGGGACAGGTGTCCCATTCACCCCTCCACTTT,CASSNTGQVSHSPLHF
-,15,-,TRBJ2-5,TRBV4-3,TGCGCCAGCAGCCGACGGGGCTTGGGGGATGGGACCCAGTACTTC,CASSRRGLGDGTQYF
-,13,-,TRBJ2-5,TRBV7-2,TGTGCCAGCAGCTTAACGGCTTCAGAGACCCAGTACTTC,CASSLTASETQYF
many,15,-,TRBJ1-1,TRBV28,TGTGCCAGCAGCTTTATAGGACAGCTGAACACTGAAGCTTTCTTT,CASSFIGQLNTEAFF
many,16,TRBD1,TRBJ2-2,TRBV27,TGTGCCAGCAGTTTAATGGCAGGGGGCTTCACCGGGGAGCTGTTTTTT,CASSLMAGGFTGELFF
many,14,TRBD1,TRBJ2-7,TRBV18,TGTGCCAGCTCACTGGGACAGGCCCTGTACGAGCAGTACTTC,CASSLGQALYEQYF
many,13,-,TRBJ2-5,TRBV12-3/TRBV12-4,TGTGCCAGCAGTTTAGTAAGCCCAGAGACCCAGTACTTC,CASSLVSPETQYF
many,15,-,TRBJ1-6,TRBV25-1,TGTGCCAGCAGTGGGGGGGTCCTACTCAATTCACCCCTCCACTTT,CASSGGVLLNSPLHF
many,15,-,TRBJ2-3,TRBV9,TGTGCCAGCGACTTGGCAGGGGGGTTGGCAGATACGCAGTATTTT,CASDLAGGLADTQYF
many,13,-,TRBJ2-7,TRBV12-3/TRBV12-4,TGTGCCAGCAGTTTTAACAGAGAATACGAGCAGTACTTC,CASSFNREYEQYF
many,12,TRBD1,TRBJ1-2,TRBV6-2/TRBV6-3,TGTGCCAGCTGGAGGACAGGTCGTGGCTACACCTTC,CASWRTGRGYTF
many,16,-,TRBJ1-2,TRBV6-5,TGTGCCAGCAGTTACTCACCGAGGACGGGGCGCTATGGCTACACCTTC,CASSYSPRTGRYGYTF
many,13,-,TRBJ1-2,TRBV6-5,TGTGCCAGCAGTTATGAACAGCCCTATGGCTACACCTTC,CASSYEQPYGYTF
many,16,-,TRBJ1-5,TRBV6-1,TGTGCCAGCAGTGCAGGGACCGGGGGAAGCAATCAGCCCCAGCATTTT,CASSAGTGGSNQPQHF
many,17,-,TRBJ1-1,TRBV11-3,TGTGCCAGCAGCTCCCCCGGCGCAGGGCGGTGGAACACTGAAGCTTTCTTT,CASSSPGAGRWNTEAFF
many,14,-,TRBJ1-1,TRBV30,TGTGCCTGGAGTGTAGGACAGATGAACACTGAAGCTTTCTTT,CAWSVGQMNTEAFF
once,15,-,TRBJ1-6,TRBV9,TGTGCCAGCAGCACCCTGACCCTTGACAGTTCACCCCTCCACTTT,CASSTLTLDSSPLHF
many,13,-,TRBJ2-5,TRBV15,TGTGCCACCAGCAGAGACGGGCCGGAGACCCAGTACTTC,CATSRDGPETQYF
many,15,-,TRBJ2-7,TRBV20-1,TGCAGTGCTAGAGACTACGGGACACCTTCCTACGAGCAGTACTTC,CSARDYGTPSYEQYF
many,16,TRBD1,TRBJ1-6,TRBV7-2,TGTGCCAGCAGCTTAGCGAGGACAGGGACGGGGTCACCCCTCCACTTT,CASSLARTGTGSPLHF
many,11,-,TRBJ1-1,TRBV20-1,TGCAGTGCTAGACAGGGCACTGAAGCTTTCTTT,CSARQGTEAFF
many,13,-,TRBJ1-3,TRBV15,TGTGCCACCAGCAGAGATCGGGGAAACACCATATATTTT,CATSRDRGNTIYF
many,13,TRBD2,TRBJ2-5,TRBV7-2,TGTGCCAGCAGCTCGGCGGGGGGGAAGACCCAGTACTTC,CASSSAGGKTQYF
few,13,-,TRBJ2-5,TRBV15,TGTGCCACCAGCAGAGCCCCCAAAGAGACCCAGTACTTC,CATSRAPKETQYF
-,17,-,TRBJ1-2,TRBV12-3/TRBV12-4,TGTGCCAGCTCTAAGGGGGTAGGAGGCCTAAATAACTATGGCTACACCTTC,CASSKGVGGLNNYGYTF
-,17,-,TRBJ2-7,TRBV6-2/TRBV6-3,TGTGCCAGCAGTCCCCTACGGGATCAAATGCGATCCTACGAGCAGTACTTC,CASSPLRDQMRSYEQYF
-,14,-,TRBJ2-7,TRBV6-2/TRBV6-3,TGTGCCAGCAGTTCAAGACTAGGGACCTACGAGCAGTACTTC,CASSSRLGTYEQYF
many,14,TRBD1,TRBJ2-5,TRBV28,TGTGCCACCTTAACAGGGGGCGTCGGAGAGACCCAGTACTTC,CATLTGGVGETQYF
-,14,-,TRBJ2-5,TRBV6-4,TGTGCCAGCAGTTTACCCCTCGGTGAAGAGACCCAGTACTTC,CASSLPLGEETQYF
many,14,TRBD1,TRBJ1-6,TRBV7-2,TGTGCCAGCAGCTTAAGTGGGACAGATTCACCCCTCCACTTT,CASSLSGTDSPLHF
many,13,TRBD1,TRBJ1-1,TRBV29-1,TGCAGCGTCCAACAGGGGGGAGGCACTGAAGCTTTCTTT,CSVQQGGGTEAFF
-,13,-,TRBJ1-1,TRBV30,TGTGCCTGGACCCTCCTATGGAACACTGAAGCTTTCTTT,CAWTLLWNTEAFF
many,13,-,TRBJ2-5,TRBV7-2,TGTGCCAGCAGCGTACTAGCCCGGGAGACCCAGTACTTC,CASSVLARETQYF